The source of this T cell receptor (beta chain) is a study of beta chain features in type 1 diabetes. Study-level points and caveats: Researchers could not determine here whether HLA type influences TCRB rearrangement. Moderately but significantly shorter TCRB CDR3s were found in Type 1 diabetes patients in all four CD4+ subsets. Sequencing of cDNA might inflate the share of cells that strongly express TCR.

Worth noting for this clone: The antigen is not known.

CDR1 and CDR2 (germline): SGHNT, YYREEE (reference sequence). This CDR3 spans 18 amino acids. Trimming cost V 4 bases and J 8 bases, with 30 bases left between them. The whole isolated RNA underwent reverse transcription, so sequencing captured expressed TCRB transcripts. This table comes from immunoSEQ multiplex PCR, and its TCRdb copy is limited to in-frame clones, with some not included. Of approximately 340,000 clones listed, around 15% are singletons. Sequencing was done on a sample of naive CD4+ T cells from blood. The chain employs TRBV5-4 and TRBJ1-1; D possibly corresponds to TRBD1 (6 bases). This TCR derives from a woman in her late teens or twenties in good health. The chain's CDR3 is CASSGKHPGATGDSEAFF. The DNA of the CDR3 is TGTGCCAGCAGCGGTAAGCACCCAGGGGCGACCGGGGATTCCGAAGCTTTCTTT.